A selection of T cell receptor beta chains follows, all from one sample in a study of blood T cell repertoires in COVID-19. Using immunoSEQ multiplex PCR, the repertoire was profiled, and TCRdb retains in-frame clones only, with some absent. The table lists under 300,000 clones, approximately 82% of them singletons. Sequenced input: peripheral blood. Receptors were obtained from a man aged 55 to 69 who had recovered from COVID-19. The CDR3 runs from the conserved cysteine through the conserved F or W. Fields, in order: V gene, D gene, J gene, clone size, CDR3 protein, CDR3 DNA. The D gene is left open where the match is weak. For some rows the clone size is stated as once, few or many, or as a class when expanded; others skip it.

V gene: TRBV30; D gene: TRBD1; J gene: TRBJ1-4; clone size: few; CDR3 protein: CAWSRTGNNEKLFF; CDR3 DNA: TGTGCCTGGAGCCGGACAGGGAATAATGAAAAACTGTTTTTT
V gene: TRBV3-1/TRBV3-2; D gene: .; J gene: TRBJ1-5; clone size: once; CDR3 protein: CASSPTGRGDNQPQHF; CDR3 DNA: TGTGCCAGCAGCCCGACCGGACGGGGAGACAATCAGCCCCAGCATTTT
V gene: TRBV28; D gene: .; J gene: TRBJ1-2; clone size: .; CDR3 protein: CASSSVNYGYTF; CDR3 DNA: TGTGCCAGCAGTTCAGTTAACTATGGCTACACCTTC
V gene: TRBV25-1; D gene: .; J gene: TRBJ1-4; clone size: .; CDR3 protein: CASSAGGSANEKLFF; CDR3 DNA: TGTGCCAGCAGTGCCGGGGGTTCAGCTAATGAAAAACTGTTTTTT
V gene: TRBV5-1; D gene: TRBD2; J gene: TRBJ2-1; clone size: .; CDR3 protein: CASSPSGRSQEQFF; CDR3 DNA: TGCGCCAGCAGCCCAAGCGGGAGATCACAGGAGCAGTTCTTC
V gene: TRBV9; D gene: .; J gene: TRBJ2-2; clone size: .; CDR3 protein: CASSVWAGNTGELFF; CDR3 DNA: TGTGCCAGCAGCGTATGGGCAGGGAACACCGGGGAGCTGTTTTTT
V gene: TRBV7-2; D gene: TRBD1; J gene: TRBJ2-6; clone size: .; CDR3 protein: CASSSGGAGANVLTF; CDR3 DNA: TGTGCCAGCAGCTCAGGGGGCGCTGGGGCCAACGTCCTGACTTTC
V gene: TRBV11-3; D gene: .; J gene: TRBJ1-4; clone size: .; CDR3 protein: CASSLRQGEKLFF; CDR3 DNA: TGTGCCAGCAGCTTACGGCAGGGTGAAAAACTGTTTTTT
V gene: TRBV4-1; D gene: TRBD1; J gene: TRBJ1-6; clone size: .; CDR3 protein: CASSQGWTGRSPLHF; CDR3 DNA: TGCGCCAGCAGCCAAGGTTGGACAGGGCGGTCACCCCTCCACTTT
V gene: TRBV5-1; D gene: TRBD2; J gene: TRBJ2-3; clone size: .; CDR3 protein: CASSLGAPLAGSTDTQYF; CDR3 DNA: TGCGCCAGCAGCTTGGGGGCCCCCCTAGCGGGAAGCACAGATACGCAGTATTTT
V gene: TRBV7-2; D gene: .; J gene: TRBJ2-3; clone size: .; CDR3 protein: CASSLAGATTDTQYF; CDR3 DNA: TGTGCCAGCAGCTTGGCGGGGGCCACCACAGATACGCAGTATTTT
V gene: TRBV28; D gene: .; J gene: TRBJ1-1; clone size: .; CDR3 protein: CASSLGGGNTEAFF; CDR3 DNA: TGTGCCAGCAGTTTAGGGGGAGGAAACACTGAAGCTTTCTTT
V gene: TRBV2; D gene: .; J gene: TRBJ2-1; clone size: .; CDR3 protein: CASKRGGNEQFF; CDR3 DNA: TGTGCCAGCAAGAGGGGGGGGAATGAGCAGTTCTTC
V gene: TRBV5-1; D gene: .; J gene: TRBJ1-2; clone size: .; CDR3 protein: CASSSSAGANYGYTF; CDR3 DNA: TGCGCCAGCAGCTCTTCGGCAGGGGCCAACTATGGCTACACCTTC
V gene: TRBV11-2; D gene: TRBD1; J gene: TRBJ1-5; clone size: .; CDR3 protein: CASSPTTGSVQPQHF; CDR3 DNA: TGTGCCAGCAGCCCCACGACAGGGAGTGTGCAGCCCCAGCATTTT
V gene: TRBV2; D gene: TRBD2; J gene: TRBJ2-3; clone size: .; CDR3 protein: CASSEGTSGVADTQYF; CDR3 DNA: TGTGCCAGCAGTGAGGGGACTAGCGGTGTAGCAGATACGCAGTATTTT
V gene: TRBV30; D gene: .; J gene: TRBJ2-7; clone size: .; CDR3 protein: CAWSITSTYEQYF; CDR3 DNA: TGTGCCTGGAGTATCACAAGTACCTACGAGCAGTACTTC
V gene: TRBV5-1; D gene: TRBD1; J gene: TRBJ1-5; clone size: .; CDR3 protein: CASSLGQGVLSNQPQHF; CDR3 DNA: TGCGCCAGCAGCTTGGGGCAGGGGGTTCTGAGCAATCAGCCCCAGCATTTT
V gene: TRBV19; D gene: .; J gene: TRBJ2-5; clone size: .; CDR3 protein: CASSPRRGGPKETQYF; CDR3 DNA: TGTGCCAGTAGTCCCCGGAGAGGGGGTCCAAAAGAGACCCAGTACTTC
V gene: TRBV14; D gene: .; J gene: TRBJ1-2; clone size: .; CDR3 protein: CASSRQAPGGYTF; CDR3 DNA: TGTGCCAGCAGCCGGCAGGCCCCCGGTGGCTACACCTTC
V gene: TRBV7-6; D gene: TRBD1; J gene: TRBJ1-4; clone size: .; CDR3 protein: CASSFNRGTNEKLFF; CDR3 DNA: TGTGCCAGCAGCTTCAACAGGGGAACTAATGAAAAACTGTTTTTT
V gene: TRBV9; D gene: .; J gene: TRBJ2-3; clone size: .; CDR3 protein: CASSPLGGVTDTQYF; CDR3 DNA: TGTGCCAGCAGCCCCCTAGGGGGGGTCACAGATACGCAGTATTTT
V gene: TRBV7-9; D gene: .; J gene: TRBJ1-3; clone size: .; CDR3 protein: CASSWGSGPGNTIYF; CDR3 DNA: TGTGCCAGCAGCTGGGGTTCAGGGCCTGGAAACACCATATATTTT
V gene: TRBV27; D gene: .; J gene: TRBJ2-7; clone size: .; CDR3 protein: CASSYIRGSYEQYF; CDR3 DNA: TGTGCCAGCAGCTATATTAGGGGCTCCTACGAGCAGTACTTC
V gene: TRBV21-1; D gene: .; J gene: TRBJ2-1; clone size: .; CDR3 protein: CASSKQRVKGGPVDEQFF; CDR3 DNA: TGTGCCAGCAGCAAACAGAGGGTTAAAGGCGGGCCGGTCGATGAGCAGTTCTTC
V gene: TRBV5-4; D gene: TRBD2; J gene: TRBJ2-3; clone size: once; CDR3 protein: CASSSGLVSTDTQYF; CDR3 DNA: TGTGCCAGCAGCTCCGGACTAGTTAGCACAGATACGCAGTATTTT
V gene: TRBV3-1/TRBV3-2; D gene: TRBD2; J gene: TRBJ2-7; clone size: once; CDR3 protein: CASSQGGLQQYF; CDR3 DNA: TGTGCCAGCAGCCAAGGGGGACTACAACAATACTTC
V gene: TRBV10-3; D gene: .; J gene: TRBJ2-7; clone size: .; CDR3 protein: CAISDTYEQYF; CDR3 DNA: TGTGCCATCAGCGACACCTACGAGCAGTACTTC
V gene: TRBV7-2; D gene: TRBD1; J gene: TRBJ1-5; clone size: .; CDR3 protein: CASSFRTGDYSNQPQHF; CDR3 DNA: TGTGCCAGCAGCTTCCGGACAGGCGACTATAGCAATCAGCCCCAGCATTTT
V gene: TRBV3-1/TRBV3-2; D gene: .; J gene: TRBJ2-4; clone size: .; CDR3 protein: CASSSRPGTYPKNIQYF; CDR3 DNA: TGTGCCAGCAGCTCACGTCCCGGGACTTACCCCAAAAACATTCAGTACTTC
V gene: TRBV15; D gene: .; J gene: TRBJ2-1; clone size: .; CDR3 protein: CATSRVAEFNEQFF; CDR3 DNA: TGTGCCACCAGCAGAGTAGCGGAGTTTAATGAGCAGTTCTTC
V gene: TRBV15; D gene: .; J gene: TRBJ1-4; clone size: .; CDR3 protein: CATNANEKLFF; CDR3 DNA: TGTGCCACCAATGCTAACGAAAAACTGTTTTTT
V gene: TRBV6-5; D gene: TRBD1; J gene: TRBJ2-3; clone size: .; CDR3 protein: CASSLRGQGQATQYF; CDR3 DNA: TGTGCCAGCAGCCTTAGGGGACAGGGCCAAGCTACGCAGTATTTT
V gene: TRBV6-6; D gene: .; J gene: TRBJ1-1; clone size: once; CDR3 protein: CAIEGGNTEAFF; CDR3 DNA: TGTGCCATCGAAGGGGGTAACACTGAAGCTTTCTTT
V gene: TRBV2; D gene: TRBD1; J gene: TRBJ2-2; clone size: .; CDR3 protein: CASSDFFGQGDTGELFF; CDR3 DNA: TGTGCCAGCAGTGACTTTTTCGGTCAGGGGGACACCGGGGAGCTGTTTTTT
V gene: TRBV4-2; D gene: TRBD1; J gene: TRBJ2-1; clone size: .; CDR3 protein: CASSQDGTAYNEQFF; CDR3 DNA: TGTGCCAGCAGCCAGGACGGGACAGCCTACAATGAGCAGTTCTTC
V gene: TRBV6-5; D gene: TRBD1; J gene: TRBJ2-2; clone size: .; CDR3 protein: CASRRDRTGELFF; CDR3 DNA: TGTGCCAGCAGACGGGACAGGACCGGGGAGCTGTTTTTT